This T cell receptor beta chain was obtained from a study of control samples from healthy donors and cancer patients. V shed 1 base and J shed 7 bases, with 7 bases lying between them. The germline V gene has CDR1 MDHEN and CDR2 SYDVKM. This CDR3 has 12 residues. This clone was seen a single time. Measured with immunoSEQ multiplex PCR; TCRdb has only the in-frame clones, and not every one. The sample consists of some 90,000 clones, 85% to 90% of them appearing once. J is TRBJ1-2 and V is TRBV28, with unresolved D. The sequencing input was blood. The receptor comes from a woman in her fifties or sixties in good health. CDR3 DNA sequence: TGTGCCAGCAGTTTATTTGGAATTGGCTACACCTTC. This sequence encodes CASSLFGIGYTF.